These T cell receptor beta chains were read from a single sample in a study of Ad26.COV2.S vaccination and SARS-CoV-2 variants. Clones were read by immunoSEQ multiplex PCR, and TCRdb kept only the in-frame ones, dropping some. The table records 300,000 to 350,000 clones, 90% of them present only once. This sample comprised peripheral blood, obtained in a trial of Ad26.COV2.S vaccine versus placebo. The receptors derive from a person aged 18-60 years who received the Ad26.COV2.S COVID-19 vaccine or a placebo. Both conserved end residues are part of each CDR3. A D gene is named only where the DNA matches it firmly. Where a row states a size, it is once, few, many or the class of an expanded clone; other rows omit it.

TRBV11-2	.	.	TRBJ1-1	TGTGCCAGCAGCCTGACCGTACGCGAAGCTTTCTTT	CASSLTVREAFF
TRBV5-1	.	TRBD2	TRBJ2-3	TGCGCCAGCAGCTTGGAGGGCGGGGGGACAGATACGCAGTATTTT	CASSLEGGGTDTQYF
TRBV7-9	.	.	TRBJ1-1	TGTGCCAGCAGCTTAGATACAGGCGTCGCTTTCTTT	CASSLDTGVAFF
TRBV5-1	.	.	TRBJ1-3	TGCGCCAGCAAACCAGGGATAGAGTTTGGAAACACCATATATTTT	CASKPGIEFGNTIYF
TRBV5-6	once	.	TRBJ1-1	TGTGCCAGCAGCTTTAGCGGGGGCGCTTTCTTT	CASSFSGGAFF
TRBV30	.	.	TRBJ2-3	TGTGCCTGGAGTGAAGGGCTCTTGGCGGTCCACTGGGATACGCAGTATTTT	CAWSEGLLAVHWDTQYF
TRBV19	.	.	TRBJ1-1	TGTGCCAGTATTGGGGGGGGGAACACTGAAGCTTTCTTT	CASIGGGNTEAFF
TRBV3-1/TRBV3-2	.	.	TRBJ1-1	TGTGCCAGCCTCACGAAGGGTAACACTGAAGCTTTCTTT	CASLTKGNTEAFF
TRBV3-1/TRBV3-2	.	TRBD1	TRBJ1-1	TGTGCCAGCAGCCAAGGTTGGGACAGGCCAAACACTGAAGCTTTCTTT	CASSQGWDRPNTEAFF
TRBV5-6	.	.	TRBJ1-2	TGTGCCAGCAGCTCCAGGGGACGTGGCTACACCTTC	CASSSRGRGYTF
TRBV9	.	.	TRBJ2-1	TGTGCCAGCAGCGACAAACTAACAGGAACTTCCTACAATGAGCAGTTCTTC	CASSDKLTGTSYNEQFF
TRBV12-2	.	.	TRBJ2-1	TGTGCAAGTCGCTTAGGGGGGACCGAGTACAATGAGCAGTTCTTC	CASRLGGTEYNEQFF
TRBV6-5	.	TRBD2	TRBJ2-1	TGTGCCAGCAGTTCCCGACAACTAGCGGGAGTAAATGAGCAGTTCTTC	CASSSRQLAGVNEQFF
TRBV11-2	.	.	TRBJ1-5	TGTGCCAGCAGCTTAGAGATAGGTGGGCAGCCCCAGCATTTT	CASSLEIGGQPQHF
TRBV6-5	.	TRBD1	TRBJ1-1	TGTGCCAGCAGTTACGTAGGGACAGCGGCCCCAGCTTTCTTT	CASSYVGTAAPAFF
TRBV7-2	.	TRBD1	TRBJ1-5	TGTGCCAGCAGCCCAGACAGGGAACCCCATCAGCCCCAGCATTTT	CASSPDREPHQPQHF
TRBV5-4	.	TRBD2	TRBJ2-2	TGTGCCAGCAGCCGGGACTACTCGAACACCGGGGAGCTGTTTTTT	CASSRDYSNTGELFF
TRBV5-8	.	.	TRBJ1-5	TGTGCCAGCAGCTTGGGGGGTTTGAAATCAGCCCAGCATTTT	CASSLGGLKSAQHF
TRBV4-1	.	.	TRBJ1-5	TGCGCCAGCAGCCAAGGAATGGGGATTCAGCCCCAGCATTTT	CASSQGMGIQPQHF
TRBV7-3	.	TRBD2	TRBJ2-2	TGTGCCAGCAGTTCCCTAGCGGGAGCGGTCGGGGAGCTGTTTTTT	CASSSLAGAVGELFF
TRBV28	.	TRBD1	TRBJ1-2	TGTGCCAGCAGTTCGTACAGGGGGCTCGGAGGCTACACCTTC	CASSSYRGLGGYTF
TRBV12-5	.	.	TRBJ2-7	TGTGCTAGTGGTGTACCCTGGGGCCCCTACGAGCAGTACTTC	CASGVPWGPYEQYF
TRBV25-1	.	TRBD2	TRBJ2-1	TGTGCCAGCAGCCACTGGACTAGCGGGATTAACAATGAGCAGTTCTTC	CASSHWTSGINNEQFF
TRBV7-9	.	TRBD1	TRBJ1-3	TGTGCCAGCAGCCGCCTAGGGGGCAGGGGAAACACCATATATTTT	CASSRLGGRGNTIYF
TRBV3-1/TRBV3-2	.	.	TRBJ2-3	TGTGCCAGCAGCCCCAGATGCGTAGCGACCCCCCGGGATACGCAGTATTTT	CASSPRCVATPRDTQYF
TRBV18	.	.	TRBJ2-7	TGTGCCAGCTCACTTCCCCTTTCTAGGTCCCACGAGCAGTACTTC	CASSLPLSRSHEQYF
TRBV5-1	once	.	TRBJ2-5	TGCGCCAGCAGCCAAACTTGGCAAGAGACCCAGTACTTC	CASSQTWQETQYF
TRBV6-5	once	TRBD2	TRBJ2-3	TGTGCCAGCAGTTACCGAGGAAGCGGGAACACAGATACGCAGTATTTT	CASSYRGSGNTDTQYF
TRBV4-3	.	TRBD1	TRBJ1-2	TGCGCCAGCAGCTTGGACAGGGCCCCCTATGGCTACACCTTC	CASSLDRAPYGYTF